Below, one TCR beta chain is given with its context. What it binds is not known. CDR3 length: 18 amino acids. Trimming removed 6 bases at V and 4 bases at J, with 26 bases between. Germline assignment: CDR1 MNHEY and CDR2 SMNVEV (reference sequence). This record belongs to a study of identical twins. Study-level findings and limits: Excess sharing by twins proved weaker in beta out-of-frame sequences.

TCRdb re-derived calls from the 5' RACE reads in MiXCR, one entry per CDR3 protein. The repertoire includes fewer than 500,000 distinct CDR3 sequences, roughly 24% of them detected once, and roughly 2.8% sits in the top ten. In every case, the donor was a healthy Caucasian. The sample was also reused in another study, on T cells expressing NK-cell markers.

This rearrangement joins TRBV27 to TRBJ2-3, with D perhaps TRBD1 or TRBD2 (5 bases each). The sample was CD4+ T cells sorted from blood. The clonotype comes from a woman younger than 35 in good health. As DNA, the CDR3 is TGTGCCAGCAGCCGTGGGACCCGGGGTGGGTTGGGACCAGATACGCAGTATTTT. Translation gives CASSRGTRGGLGPDTQYF.